One T cell receptor beta chain is described in this entry. Its target is not known. The entry originates in a study of regulatory T cells in long-lasting Graves disease. Notes on the study in general: Analysis covered peripheral blood alone, not thyroid tissue. Persistent disease was associated with favored TRBV28 usage and with favored use of TRBJ1-2 and TRBJ2-5.

Libraries of TCR beta came from iRepertoire HTBI primers plus Arm-PCR of CDR3 regions. TCRdb reprocessed the multiplex PCR reads via MiXCR and lists one record per CDR3 protein. The table shows 300,000 to 500,000 distinct CDR3 sequences, with roughly 20% occurring only once. Time point indicated: persistent/refractory GD, antithyroid drugs over 5 years with positive TRAb. PBMCs were the source of the RNA used for TCR sequencing. This CDR3 is built from 17 residues. V gene TRBV3-2 combines with J gene TRBJ2-7; no check of the table's D call, TRBD1, against the DNA was made. TRBV3-2 is an annotated pseudogene. The TCR sequence derives from a female donor with Graves disease. The source was peripheral blood mononuclear cells (PBMCs), collected when the disease was refractory, from a patient treated with antithyroid drugs. CDR3 loop: CASSQDDTGTGAYEQYF. DNA for the CDR3: TGTGCCAGCAGCCAAGACGATACCGGGACAGGGGCCTACGAGCAGTACTTC.